This T cell receptor beta chain was captured by sequencing in a study of blood T cell repertoires in COVID-19. Study-level information: In each case, the material was cDNA or gDNA derived from T cells, B-cell-depleted T cells, or PBMCs.

Trimming removed 2 bases from V and 6 bases from J, with 13 bases in between. The CDR3 length is 15 residues. Germline V gene data show CDR1 as WNHNN and CDR2 as SYGVQD (reference sequence). Sequencing was performed with immunoSEQ multiplex PCR; in TCRdb, only in-frame clones are kept and a portion is missing. The sample holds about 140,000 clones, approximately 88% seen once. The chain carries TRBV10-1 and TRBJ2-2; possibly TRBD2 for D (6 bases). The TCR sequence derives from a woman aged 45-65 years with acute or convalescent COVID-19. The sequenced sample consisted of peripheral blood. The CDR3 reads CASSEVRGGAGELFF. In nucleotides, the CDR3 is TGCGCCAGCAGTGAGGTGCGGGGTGGGGCCGGGGAGCTGTTTTTT.